These 27 T cell receptor beta chains were sequenced from one sample in a study of blood T cells in healthy people across ages. The authors ran a second PCR of roughly 6 to 12 cycles using a sample-barcoded 5' primer and a J-beta primer mix. TCRdb ran MiXCR on the 5' RACE reads and lists one entry per CDR3 protein. Here the sample spans around 620,000 distinct CDR3 sequences, 25% to 30% being singletons. The sequenced sample consisted of blood. Receptors originate from a woman aged 65 to 85 in good health.

The chain recombines TRBV27 with TRBJ1-4, with 12 bases matching TRBD1. The CDR3 loop spans 16 amino acids. V trimming: 5 bases; J trimming: 6 bases; junction bases outside the gene matches: 7. Germline lookup yields CDR1 MNHEY and CDR2 SMNVEV (reference sequence). The CDR3 nucleotides are TGTGCCAGCAGTCAGGGACAGGGGGCGAGTGATGAAAAACTGTTTTTT. It encodes CASSQGQGASDEKLFF. The full variable domain, its missing parts supplied by reference TRBV27 and TRBJ1-4, is EAQVTQNPRYLITVTGKKLTVTCSQNMNHEYMSWYRQDPGLGLRQIYYSMNVEVTDKGDVPEGYKVSRKEKRNFPLILESPSPNQTSLYFCASSQGQGASDEKLFFGSGTQLSVL.

The chain uses TRBV3-1 and TRBJ1-1; 7 bases match TRBD1. Germline values: CDR1 LGHDT, CDR2 YNNKEL (reference sequence). This CDR3 region has 12 residues. The CDR3: CAVQGDGTEAFF. CDR3 sequence (DNA): TGTGCAGTGCAGGGGGATGGCACTGAAGCTTTCTTT.

This clonotype has a handful of counts. V gene TRBV7-8 combines with J gene TRBJ2-2; tentative D call: TRBD1 (6 bases). The CDR3 extends over 16 amino acids. The V end was cut by 5 bases, the J end by 8 bases, with 21 bases between. Germline V gene lookup returns CDR1 SGHVS and CDR2 FQNEAQ. This CDR3 is CASSNGQTRMGGELFF. The DNA for the CDR3 is TGTGCCAGCAGCAACGGACAGACACGCATGGGAGGGGAGCTGTTTTTT.

V gene TRBV6-1 combines with J gene TRBJ2-5; a weak D match, TRBD1 (5 bases). The J call may be wrong; the DNA end is better matched by TRBJ2-1. The CDR3 extends over 15 amino acids. From germline, CDR1 is MNHNS and CDR2 SASEGT. Here the CDR3 reads CASEAGFGSIHEQFF. The CDR3 coding sequence is TGTGCCAGCGAGGCAGGGTTCGGTAGCATCCATGAGCAGTTCTTC.

The chain uses TRBV5-1 and TRBJ1-6; a weak D match, TRBD1 (5 bases). The CDR3 loop spans 18 amino acids. Germline CDR1 reads SGHRS; CDR2 reads YFSETQ. V lost 4 bases, J lost 0 bases, and 17 bases lay in between. CDR3 residues: CASSPGFIGGSYNSPLHF. As DNA, the CDR3 is TGCGCCAGCAGCCCTGGATTCATTGGGGGCTCCTATAATTCACCCCTCCACTTT.

The chain uses TRBV9 and TRBJ1-3; D is ambiguous. There are 15 residues in the CDR3. CDR1 and CDR2 from the germline V gene are SGDLS and YYNGEE. V was clipped by 0 bases and J by 1 base, with 8 bases between them. The CDR3 DNA is TGTGCCAGCAGCGTAGATTGGGGTTCTGGAAACACCATATATTTT. Amino acids: CASSVDWGSGNTIYF.

The chain recombines TRBV29-1 with TRBJ2-5; D remains ambiguous. Germline V CDR1 and CDR2: SQVTM, ANQGSEA. The V end lost 4 bases, the J end lost 2 bases, and 8 bases lay between the germline ends. This CDR3 spans 12 amino acids. CDR3 sequence reads: CSVGRPQETQYF. The CDR3, as DNA: TGCAGCGTTGGCAGACCTCAAGAGACCCAGTACTTC.

This sequence joins TRBV9 and TRBJ1-4; TRBD1 matches 8 bases. Losses at the gene ends were 0 bases for V and 7 bases for J; bases not matched to a gene: 5. The CDR3 is 15 residues long. In germline, CDR1 is SGDLS, CDR2 YYNGEE. The CDR3, as DNA: TGTGCCAGCAGCGTAGTAGGACAGGGAAGTGAAAAACTGTTTTTT. Its protein product is CASSVVGQGSEKLFF.

This clonotype was seen a few times. A junction end diverges from the germline sequence, so it may reflect a read error. This rearrangement joins TRBV7-9 to TRBJ2-5; D is possibly TRBD2 (5 bases). Germline CDR1 reads SEHNR; CDR2 reads FQNEAQ (reference sequence). There are 11 residues in the CDR3. CDR3 protein: CASSLERVRFF. The CDR3, as DNA: TGTGCCAGCAGCTTAGAGAGGGTTCGGTTCTTC.

This clonotype was seen repeatedly, ten times or more. This chain joins TRBV25-1 and TRBJ2-5, with D possibly matching TRBD1 (5 bases). The CDR3 spans 17 residues. Germline lookup yields CDR1 MGHDK and CDR2 SYGVNS. The ends were cut back, 3 bases at V and 4 bases at J, with 21 bases in the middle. CDR3 amino acids: CASSDSQAQGWGETQYF. In nucleotides, the CDR3 is TGTGCCAGCAGTGATTCCCAAGCCCAGGGTTGGGGAGAGACCCAGTACTTC.

This chain joins TRBV20-1 and TRBJ1-1; 7 bases line up with TRBD1. V lost 6 bases, J lost 2 bases, and 6 bases stayed unmatched. The CDR3 extends over 13 amino acids. Germline V gene sequence: CDR1 DFQATT, CDR2 SNEGSKA (reference sequence). The CDR3: CSAPGQQNTEAFF. CDR3 sequence (DNA): TGCAGTGCCCCGGGACAGCAAAACACTGAAGCTTTCTTT.

This clonotype showed up many times. The J gene is TRBJ2-4, the V gene TRBV6-2 or TRBV6-3; no definite D call. The V gene's germline CDR1 is MNHEY and CDR2 SVGEGT. V dropped 2 bases and J dropped 1 base, with 15 bases sitting between them. The CDR3 runs 17 residues. This CDR3 reads CASSYLGSLIAKNIQYF. The CDR3 bases are TGTGCCAGCAGTTACCTGGGCTCGTTGATTGCCAAAAACATTCAGTACTTC.

A few counts support this clonotype. The chain employs TRBV2 and TRBJ2-5; D is undetermined. The J call is doubtful: the DNA matches TRBJ2-1 better. Germline CDR1 and CDR2: SNHLY and FYNNEI. CDR3 size: 14 residues. CDR3 DNA sequence: TGTGCCAGCTTACGAGAAGATCGCTACAATGAGCAGTTCTTC. Its protein product is CASLREDRYNEQFF.

This clonotype was recorded a few times. V is TRBV18 and J is TRBJ2-5, with a possible D match to TRBD2 (6 bases). Trimming stripped 6 bases from V and 1 base from J, with 15 bases between. The CDR3 runs 15 residues. Germline V gene data show CDR1 as KGHSH and CDR2 as LQKENI. The DNA of the CDR3 is TGTGCCAGCTCCCTCGGAATGGGGGGCCAAGAGACCCAGTACTTC. Residues: CASSLGMGGQETQYF.

This clonotype appeared a few times. The chain combines TRBV7-2 with TRBJ2-3; weak D call: TRBD1 (6 bases). Germline values: CDR1 SGHTA, CDR2 FQGNSA. This CDR3 is built from 14 residues. V was trimmed by 4 bases and J by 4 bases, leaving 12 bases between them. CDR3 DNA sequence: TGTGCCAGCAGCTACTTACAGGGTTCAGATACGCAGTATTTT. Amino acid sequence: CASSYLQGSDTQYF.

Ten or more counts support this clonotype. This sequence joins TRBV9 and TRBJ2-3; a weak D match, TRBD2 (7 bases). CDR1 SGDLS and CDR2 YYNGEE come from the germline V gene. Trimming pared 0 bases from V and 3 bases from J, leaving 14 bases between. The CDR3 length is 16 residues. The CDR3 nucleotides read TGTGCCAGCAGCGTAGCTGGGGGGGCGCAAACAGATACGCAGTATTTT. As protein: CASSVAGGAQTDTQYF. The whole variable domain, remainder taken from reference TRBV9 and TRBJ2-3, is DSGVTQTPKHLITATGQRVTLRCSPRSGDLSVYWYQQSLDQGLQFLIQYYNGEERAKGNILERFSAQQFPDLHSELNLSSLELGDSALYFCASSVAGGAQTDTQYFGPGTRLTVL.

The chain uses TRBV5-1 and TRBJ2-1, with D possibly being TRBD1 (6 bases). Trimming stripped 1 base from V and 5 bases from J, with 10 bases between. CDR1 is SGHRS, CDR2 YFSETQ, per germline. This CDR3 is 14 amino acids long. As DNA, the CDR3 is TGCGCCAGCAGCTTGCAGGGGACGGACAATGAGCAGTTCTTC. Translation: CASSLQGTDNEQFF.

V is TRBV27 and J is TRBJ1-2, with D possibly being TRBD1 (6 bases). V dropped 2 bases and J dropped 0 bases, with 7 bases sitting between them. The length of the CDR3 is 14 residues. Germline loops: CDR1 MNHEY, CDR2 SMNVEV (reference sequence). The CDR3 DNA follows: TGTGCCAGCAGTTTAGAGGGGGCTAACTATGGCTACACCTTC. Translation gives CASSLEGANYGYTF.

V and J are TRBV5-1 and TRBJ2-7; D not resolved. V lost 1 base and J 5 bases, leaving 13 bases between the germline ends. From germline, CDR1 is SGHRS and CDR2 YFSETQ. This CDR3 has 14 amino acids. CDR3 nucleotide sequence: TGCGCCAGCAGCTTGTCGCCGGTGGGCCACGAGCAGTACTTC. It specifies CASSLSPVGHEQYF.

At least ten counts were recorded for this clonotype. This chain joins TRBV6-6 and TRBJ1-2, with 7 nucleotides matching TRBD1. The CDR3 is 13 residues long. The ends lost 4 bases at V and 5 bases at J; junction bases unmatched: 4. CDR1 MNHNY and CDR2 SVGAGI come from the germline V gene (reference sequence). CDR3: CASSSGQAYGYTF. Written as DNA, the CDR3 is TGTGCCAGCAGTTCCGGACAGGCTTATGGCTACACCTTC.

The chain recombines TRBV25-1 with TRBJ2-4; D ambiguous. Germline V CDR1 and CDR2: MGHDK, SYGVNS. The CDR3 spans 12 residues. V lost 2 bases, J lost 4 bases, and 3 bases lay in between. The CDR3 loop reads CASSEGKNIQYF. DNA for the CDR3: TGTGCCAGCAGTGAAGGGAAAAACATTCAGTACTTC.

The V call is TRBV12-3 or TRBV12-4, the J call TRBJ2-5; 12 nucleotides match TRBD2. The J call may not be correct, given that the DNA end is closer to TRBJ2-1. There are 16 residues in the CDR3. In DNA form, the CDR3 reads TGTGCCAGCAGTTGGGTCCTAGCGGGGGGGCGGAATGAGCAGTTCTTC. This encodes CASSWVLAGGRNEQFF.

The V call is TRBV29-1, the J call TRBJ1-3; 10 bases fit TRBD1. The length of the CDR3 is 15 residues. V was clipped by 5 bases and J by 1 base; unmatched bases: 5. The germline gives CDR1 SQVTM, CDR2 ANQGSEA. The CDR3 is CSVRGQGSSGNTIYF. The CDR3 DNA reads as TGCAGCGTTCGGGGACAGGGGAGTTCTGGAAACACCATATATTTT.

The chain combines TRBV7-9 with TRBJ2-7; D gene unclear. The germline V gene has CDR1 SEHNR and CDR2 FQNEAQ (reference sequence). The CDR3 runs 14 residues. V was pared by 8 bases and J by 2 bases, with 16 bases between. The DNA for the CDR3 is TGTGCCAGCTCCATAGGCAGAGACCCCTACGAGCAGTACTTC. Protein: CASSIGRDPYEQYF.

The chain is built from TRBV5-1 and TRBJ1-1; the D gene is possibly TRBD1 (6 bases). V was trimmed by 6 bases and J by 1 base, leaving 10 bases between them. The CDR3 contains 13 residues. Per the germline V gene, CDR1 is SGHRS and CDR2 is YFSETQ. The CDR3 region has the DNA TGCGCCAGCAACCAACAGGGGAACACTGAAGCTTTCTTT. The encoded protein is CASNQQGNTEAFF.

The chain is built from TRBV7-2 and TRBJ2-7, with 7 bases identical to TRBD1. Germline CDR1 reads SGHTA; CDR2 reads FQGNSA. Unmatched junction bases numbered 6, after V lost 2 bases and J lost 5 bases. The CDR3 is made up of 14 amino acids. Written as DNA, the CDR3 is TGTGCCAGCAGCTTACGGCAGGGGGACAACGAGCAGTACTTC. This encodes CASSLRQGDNEQYF.

This clonotype showed up just a few times. V gene TRBV6-1 combines with J gene TRBJ1-2; maybe TRBD1 (6 bases). CDR3 length: 15 residues. Germline V gene sequence: CDR1 MNHNS, CDR2 SASEGT. With 1 base removed from V and 3 bases from J, the gap between germline ends came to 12 bases. The CDR3 here is CASSEGRGQYYGYTF. The CDR3 nucleotides read TGTGCCAGCAGTGAAGGGAGAGGACAGTACTATGGCTACACCTTC.